This T cell receptor beta chain stems from a study of identical twins' blood T cells. This CDR3 is 13 amino acids long. CDR1 is SGHTA, CDR2 FQGNSA, per germline. Of note for this clonotype: At one boundary the junction diverges from the germline segment, which might be a read error.

TCRdb independently ran MiXCR on the 5' RACE reads; one entry per CDR3 protein. Here the sample spans hundreds of thousands of distinct CDR3 sequences, 25% to 35% being singletons. V gene TRBV7-2 combines with J gene TRBJ2-2; tentative D call: TRBD2 (5 bases). The sample was PBMCs. This TCR was sampled from a woman aged 18-49 years in good health. CDR3 amino acids: CASSLKISGELSF. The CDR3 nucleotides are TGTGCCAGCAGCCTTAAAATTTCCGGGGAGCTGTCTTTT.